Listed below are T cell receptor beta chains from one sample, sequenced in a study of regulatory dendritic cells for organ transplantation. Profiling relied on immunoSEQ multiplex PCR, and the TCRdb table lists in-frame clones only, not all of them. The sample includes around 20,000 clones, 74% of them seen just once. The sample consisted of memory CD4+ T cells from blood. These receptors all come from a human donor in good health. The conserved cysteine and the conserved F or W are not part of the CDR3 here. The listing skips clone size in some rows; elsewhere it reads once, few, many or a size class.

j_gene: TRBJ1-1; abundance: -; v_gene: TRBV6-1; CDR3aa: ASSRDSKGAF
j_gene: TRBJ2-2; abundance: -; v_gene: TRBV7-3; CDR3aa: ASSPPGSNTGELF
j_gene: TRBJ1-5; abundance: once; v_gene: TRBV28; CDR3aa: ASIRGGSNQPQH
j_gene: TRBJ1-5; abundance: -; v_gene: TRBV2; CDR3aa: ASSTGQGAGQPQH
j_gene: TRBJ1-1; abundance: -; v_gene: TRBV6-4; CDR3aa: ASSLEMRDTEAF
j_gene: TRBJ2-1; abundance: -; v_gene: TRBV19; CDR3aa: ASRLLGTSYNEQF
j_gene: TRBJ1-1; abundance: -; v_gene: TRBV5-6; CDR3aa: ASSLIPGGALNTEAF
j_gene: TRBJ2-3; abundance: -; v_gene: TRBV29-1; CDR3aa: SVDSFEDTQY
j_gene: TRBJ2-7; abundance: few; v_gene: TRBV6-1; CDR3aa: ASRPGQDYEQY
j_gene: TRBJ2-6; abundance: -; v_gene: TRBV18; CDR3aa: ASSPKTGAQLSGANVLT
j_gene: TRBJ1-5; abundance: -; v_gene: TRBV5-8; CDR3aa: ASSSRTGNQPQH
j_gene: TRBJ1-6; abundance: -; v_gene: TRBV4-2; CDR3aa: ASSQDLDYTSPLH
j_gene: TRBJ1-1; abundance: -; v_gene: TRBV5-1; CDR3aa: ASSNLGRGTEAF
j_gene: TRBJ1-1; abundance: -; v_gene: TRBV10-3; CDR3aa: AISQTGNTEAF
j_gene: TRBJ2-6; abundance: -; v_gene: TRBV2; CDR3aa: ASSRQALGTGANVLT
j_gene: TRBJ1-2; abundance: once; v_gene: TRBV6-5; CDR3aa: ASSPSGVVRYT
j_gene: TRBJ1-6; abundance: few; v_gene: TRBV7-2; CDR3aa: ASSLGLGSLH
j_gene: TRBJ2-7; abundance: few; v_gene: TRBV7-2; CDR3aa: ASSLIVGNEQY
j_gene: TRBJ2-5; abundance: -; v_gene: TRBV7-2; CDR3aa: ASRGGGGRETQY
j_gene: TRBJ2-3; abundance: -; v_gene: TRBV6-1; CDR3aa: ASSLGASTQY
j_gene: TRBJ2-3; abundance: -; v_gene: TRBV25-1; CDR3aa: ASTTRGGATDTQY
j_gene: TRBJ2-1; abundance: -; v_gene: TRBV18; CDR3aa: ASSRGQGEYNEQF
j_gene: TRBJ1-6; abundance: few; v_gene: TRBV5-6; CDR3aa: ASSLRQINSPLH
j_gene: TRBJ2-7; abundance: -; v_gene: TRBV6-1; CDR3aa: ASSEAWTGGFYEQY
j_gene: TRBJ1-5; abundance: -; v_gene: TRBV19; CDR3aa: ASIGGDREYQPQH
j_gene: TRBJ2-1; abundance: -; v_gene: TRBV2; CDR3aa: ASSNTGQYNEQF
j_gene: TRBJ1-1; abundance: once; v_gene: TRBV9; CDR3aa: ASSVRVMNTEAF
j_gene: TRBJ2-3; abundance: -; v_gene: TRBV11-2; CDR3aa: ASSLERSGRMQY
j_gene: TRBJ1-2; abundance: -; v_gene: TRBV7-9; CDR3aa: ASSSPGQGIRGYGYT
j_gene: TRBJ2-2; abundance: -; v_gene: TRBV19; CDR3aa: ASSPQRTGATGELF
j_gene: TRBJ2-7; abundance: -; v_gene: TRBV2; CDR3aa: ASSFLGVYEQY
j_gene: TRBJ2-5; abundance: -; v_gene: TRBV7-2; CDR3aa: ASSRGDETQY
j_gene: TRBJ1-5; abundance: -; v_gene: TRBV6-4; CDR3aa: ASSDPEQARGQPQH
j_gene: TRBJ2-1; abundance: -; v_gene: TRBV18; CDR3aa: ASSPSRSSYNEQF
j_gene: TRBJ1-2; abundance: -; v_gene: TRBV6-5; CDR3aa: ASSYSSGGSYGYT
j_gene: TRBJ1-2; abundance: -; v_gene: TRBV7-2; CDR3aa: ASSLARPEDGYT
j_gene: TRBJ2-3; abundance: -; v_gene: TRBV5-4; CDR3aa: ASSPGLRGGATDTQY
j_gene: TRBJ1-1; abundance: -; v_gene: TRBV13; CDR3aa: ASSLRDRGGGNTEAF
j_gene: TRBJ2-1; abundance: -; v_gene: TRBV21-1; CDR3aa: ASSFRQGPYNEQF
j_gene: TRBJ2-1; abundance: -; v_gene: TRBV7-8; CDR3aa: ASSLNRPEDEQF
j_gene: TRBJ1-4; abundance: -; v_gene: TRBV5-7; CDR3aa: ASSLVGRKAEKLF
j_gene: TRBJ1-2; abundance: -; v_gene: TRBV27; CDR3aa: ASSLRLDFNYGYT
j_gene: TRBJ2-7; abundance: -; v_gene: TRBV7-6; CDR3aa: ASSPSSTGGTYEQY
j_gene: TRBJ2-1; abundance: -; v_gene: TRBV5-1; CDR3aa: ASSKGGANEQF